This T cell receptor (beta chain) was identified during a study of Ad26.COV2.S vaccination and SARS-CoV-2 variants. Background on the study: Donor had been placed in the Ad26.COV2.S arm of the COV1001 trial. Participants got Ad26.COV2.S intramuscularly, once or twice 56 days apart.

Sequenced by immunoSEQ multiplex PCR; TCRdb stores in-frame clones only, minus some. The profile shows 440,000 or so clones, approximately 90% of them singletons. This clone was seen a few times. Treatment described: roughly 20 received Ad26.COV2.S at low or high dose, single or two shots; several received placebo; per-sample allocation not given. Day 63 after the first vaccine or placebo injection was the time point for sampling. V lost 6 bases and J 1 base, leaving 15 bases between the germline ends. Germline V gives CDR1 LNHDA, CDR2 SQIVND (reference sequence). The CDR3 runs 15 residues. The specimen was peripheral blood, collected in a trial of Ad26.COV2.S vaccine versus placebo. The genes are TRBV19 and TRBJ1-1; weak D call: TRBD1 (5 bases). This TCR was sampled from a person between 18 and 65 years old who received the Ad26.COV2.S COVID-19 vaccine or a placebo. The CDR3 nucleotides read TGTGCCAGTAGCCCCCCAGAGGGGCGGAACACTGAAGCTTTCTTT. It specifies CASSPPEGRNTEAFF. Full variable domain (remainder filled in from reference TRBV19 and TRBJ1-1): DGGITQSPKYLFRKEGQNVTLSCEQNLNHDAMYWYRQDPGQGLRLIYYSQIVNDFQKGDIAEGYSVSREKKESFPLTVTSAQKNPTAFYLCASSPPEGRNTEAFFGQGTRLTVV.